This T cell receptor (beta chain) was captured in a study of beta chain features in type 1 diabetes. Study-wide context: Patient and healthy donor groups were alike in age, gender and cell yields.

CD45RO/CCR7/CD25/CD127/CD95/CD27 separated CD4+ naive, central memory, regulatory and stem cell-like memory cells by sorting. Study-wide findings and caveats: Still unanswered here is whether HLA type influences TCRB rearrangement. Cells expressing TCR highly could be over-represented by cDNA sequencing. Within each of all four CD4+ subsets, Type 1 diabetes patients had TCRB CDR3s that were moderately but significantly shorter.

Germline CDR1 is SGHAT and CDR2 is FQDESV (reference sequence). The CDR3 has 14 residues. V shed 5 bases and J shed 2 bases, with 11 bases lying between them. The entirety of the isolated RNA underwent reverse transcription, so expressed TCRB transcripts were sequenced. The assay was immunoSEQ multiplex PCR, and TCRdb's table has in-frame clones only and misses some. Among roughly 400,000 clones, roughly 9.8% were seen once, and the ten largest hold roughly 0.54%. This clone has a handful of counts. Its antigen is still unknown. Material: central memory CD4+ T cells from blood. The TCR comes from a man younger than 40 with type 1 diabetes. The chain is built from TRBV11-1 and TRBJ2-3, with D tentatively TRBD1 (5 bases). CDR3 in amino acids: CASSRQGITDTQYF. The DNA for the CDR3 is TGTGCCAGCAGCCGTCAGGGAATCACAGATACGCAGTATTTT.